This record concerns one T cell receptor beta chain sequence. Generated by immunoSEQ multiplex PCR, the TCRdb table keeps only in-frame clones and is missing some. The table shows roughly 120,000 clones, with about 88% occurring only once. The sample comes from a study of T cell responses to AZD1222 COVID-19 vaccine. The sequences come from peripheral blood, collected on day 0 of AZD1222 vaccination. This TCR was sampled from an adult in good health.

The CDR3 region has the DNA TGTGCCACCAGTCAGGGATCGAACTATGGCTACACCTTC. It specifies CATSQGSNYGYTF. The chain links TRBV15 to TRBJ1-2, with D possibly matching TRBD1 (5 bases). V shed 6 bases and J shed 2 bases, with 10 bases lying between them. The CDR3 spans 13 residues. The germline V gene encodes CDR1 LNHNV and CDR2 YYDKDF (reference sequence).